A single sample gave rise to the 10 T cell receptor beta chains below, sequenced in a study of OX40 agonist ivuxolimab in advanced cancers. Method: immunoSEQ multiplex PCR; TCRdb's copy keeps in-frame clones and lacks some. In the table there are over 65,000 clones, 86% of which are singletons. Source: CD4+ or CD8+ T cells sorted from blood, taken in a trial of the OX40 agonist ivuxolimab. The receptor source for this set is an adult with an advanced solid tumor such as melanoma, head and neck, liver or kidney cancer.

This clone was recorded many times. CDR3: CASSRSGSQPQHF. The CDR3 DNA reads as TGTGCCAGCAGCCGAAGCGGGAGTCAGCCCCAGCATTTT. The chain combines TRBV27 with TRBJ1-5; D unresolved. CDR1 and CDR2 (germline): MNHEY, SMNVEV (reference sequence). The V and J ends lost 6 bases and 6 bases respectively, with 12 bases between them. This CDR3 has 13 residues.

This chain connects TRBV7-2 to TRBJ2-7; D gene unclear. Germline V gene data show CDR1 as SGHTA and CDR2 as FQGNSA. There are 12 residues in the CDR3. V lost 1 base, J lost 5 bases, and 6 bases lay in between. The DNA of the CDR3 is TGTGCCAGCAGCTTAGGGCGCAACGAGCAGTACTTC. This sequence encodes CASSLGRNEQYF.

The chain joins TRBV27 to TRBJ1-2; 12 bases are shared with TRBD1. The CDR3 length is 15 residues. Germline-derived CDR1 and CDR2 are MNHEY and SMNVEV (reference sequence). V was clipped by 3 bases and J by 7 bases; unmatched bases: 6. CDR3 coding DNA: TGTGCCAGCAGTTTCGGGACAGGGGGCTATCTTGGCTACACCTTC. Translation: CASSFGTGGYLGYTF.

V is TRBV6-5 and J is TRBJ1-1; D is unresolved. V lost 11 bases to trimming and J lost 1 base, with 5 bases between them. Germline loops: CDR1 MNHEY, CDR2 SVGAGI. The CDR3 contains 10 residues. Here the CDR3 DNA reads TGTGCCTCGGGGAACACTGAAGCTTTCTTT. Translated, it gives CASGNTEAFF.

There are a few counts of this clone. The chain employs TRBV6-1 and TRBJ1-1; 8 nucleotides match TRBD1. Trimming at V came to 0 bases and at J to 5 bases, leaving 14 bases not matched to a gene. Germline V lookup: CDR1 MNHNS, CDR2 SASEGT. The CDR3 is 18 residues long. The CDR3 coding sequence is TGTGCCAGCAGTGAAGCTAACAGGGGGATGGTCCTGGGTACTGAAGCTTTCTTT. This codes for CASSEANRGMVLGTEAFF.

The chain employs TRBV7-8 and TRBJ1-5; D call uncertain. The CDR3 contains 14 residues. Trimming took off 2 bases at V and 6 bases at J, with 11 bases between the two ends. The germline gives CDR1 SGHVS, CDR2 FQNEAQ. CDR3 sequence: CASSLPGVGQPQHF. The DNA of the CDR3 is TGTGCCAGCAGCTTACCCGGGGTGGGTCAGCCCCAGCATTTT. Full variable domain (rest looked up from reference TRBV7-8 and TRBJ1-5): GAGVSQSPRYKVAKRGQDVALRCDPISGHVSLFWYQQALGQGPEFLTYFQNEAQLDKSGLPSDRFFAERPEGSVSTLKIQRTQQEDSAVYLCASSLPGVGQPQHFGDGTRLSIL.

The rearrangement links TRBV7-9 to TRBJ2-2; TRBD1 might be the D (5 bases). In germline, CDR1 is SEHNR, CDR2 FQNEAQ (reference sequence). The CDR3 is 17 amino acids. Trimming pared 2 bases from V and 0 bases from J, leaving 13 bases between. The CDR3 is CASSLNREGANTGELFF. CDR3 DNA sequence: TGTGCCAGCAGCTTAAATAGGGAAGGGGCGAACACCGGGGAGCTGTTTTTT. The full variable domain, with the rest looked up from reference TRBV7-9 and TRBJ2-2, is DTGVSQNPRHKITKRGQNVTFRCDPISEHNRLYWYRQTLGQGPEFLTYFQNEAQLEKSRLLSDRFSAERPKGSFSTLEIQRTEQGDSAMYLCASSLNREGANTGELFFGEGSRLTVL.

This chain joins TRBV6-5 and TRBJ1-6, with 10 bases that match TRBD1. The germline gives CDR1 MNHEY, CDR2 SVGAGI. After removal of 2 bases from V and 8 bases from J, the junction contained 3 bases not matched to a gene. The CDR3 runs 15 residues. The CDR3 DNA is TGTGCCAGCAGTTACGGGGACAGGGGTGATTCACCCCTCCACTTT. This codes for CASSYGDRGDSPLHF.

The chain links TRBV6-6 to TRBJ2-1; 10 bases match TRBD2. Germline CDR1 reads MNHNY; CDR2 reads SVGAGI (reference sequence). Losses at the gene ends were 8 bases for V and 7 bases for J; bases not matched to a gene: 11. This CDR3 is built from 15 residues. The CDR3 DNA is TGTGCCAGCGGCCCCGGAGCGGGAGGGGGAAATGAGCAGTTCTTC. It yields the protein CASGPGAGGGNEQFF.

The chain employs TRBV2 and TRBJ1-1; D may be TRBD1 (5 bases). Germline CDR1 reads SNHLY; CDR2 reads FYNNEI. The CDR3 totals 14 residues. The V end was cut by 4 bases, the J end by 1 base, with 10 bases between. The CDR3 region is CASSGTYRNTEAFF. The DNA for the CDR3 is TGTGCCAGCAGTGGGACATATAGGAACACTGAAGCTTTCTTT.